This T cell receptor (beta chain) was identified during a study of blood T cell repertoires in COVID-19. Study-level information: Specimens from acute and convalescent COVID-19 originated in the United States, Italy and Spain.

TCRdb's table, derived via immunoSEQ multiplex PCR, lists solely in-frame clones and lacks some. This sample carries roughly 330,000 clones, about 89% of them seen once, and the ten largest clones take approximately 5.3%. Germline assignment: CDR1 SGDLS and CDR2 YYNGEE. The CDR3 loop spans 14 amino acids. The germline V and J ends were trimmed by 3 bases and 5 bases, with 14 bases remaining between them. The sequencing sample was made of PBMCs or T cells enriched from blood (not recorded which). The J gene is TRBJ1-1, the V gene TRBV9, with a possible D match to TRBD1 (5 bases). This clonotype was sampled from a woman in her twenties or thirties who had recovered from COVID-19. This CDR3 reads CASSAGGSLTEAFF. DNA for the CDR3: TGTGCCAGCAGCGCCGGGGGATCGCTTACTGAAGCTTTCTTT.